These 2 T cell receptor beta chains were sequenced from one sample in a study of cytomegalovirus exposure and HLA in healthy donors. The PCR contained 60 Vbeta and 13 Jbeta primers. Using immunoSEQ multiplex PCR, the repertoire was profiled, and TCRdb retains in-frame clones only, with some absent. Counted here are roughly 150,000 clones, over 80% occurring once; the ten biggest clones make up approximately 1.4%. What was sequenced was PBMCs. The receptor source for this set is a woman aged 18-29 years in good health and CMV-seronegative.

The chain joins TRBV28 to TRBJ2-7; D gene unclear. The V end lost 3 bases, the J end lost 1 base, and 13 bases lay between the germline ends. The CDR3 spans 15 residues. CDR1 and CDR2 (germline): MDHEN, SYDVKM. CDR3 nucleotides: TGTGCCAGCAGTTTTACCAGGAACCCGTCCTACGAGCAGTACTTC. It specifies CASSFTRNPSYEQYF.

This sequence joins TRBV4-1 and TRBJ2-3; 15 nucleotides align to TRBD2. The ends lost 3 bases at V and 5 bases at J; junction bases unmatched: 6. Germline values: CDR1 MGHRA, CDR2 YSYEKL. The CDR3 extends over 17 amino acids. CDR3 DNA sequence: TGCGCCAGCAGCCAGCCCGGACTAGCGGGGGGGCGAGATACGCAGTATTTT. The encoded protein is CASSQPGLAGGRDTQYF.